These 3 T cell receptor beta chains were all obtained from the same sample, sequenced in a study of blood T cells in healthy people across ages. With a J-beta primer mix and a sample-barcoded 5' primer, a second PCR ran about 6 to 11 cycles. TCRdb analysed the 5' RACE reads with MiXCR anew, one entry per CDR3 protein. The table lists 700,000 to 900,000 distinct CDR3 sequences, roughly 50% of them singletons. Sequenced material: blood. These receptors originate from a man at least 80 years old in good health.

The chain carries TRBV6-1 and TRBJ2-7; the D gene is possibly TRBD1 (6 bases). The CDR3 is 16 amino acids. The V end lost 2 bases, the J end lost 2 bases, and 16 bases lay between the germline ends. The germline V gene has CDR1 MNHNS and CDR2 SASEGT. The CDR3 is CASSERGWGQTYEQYF. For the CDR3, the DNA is TGTGCCAGCAGTGAACGAGGTTGGGGGCAGACCTACGAGCAGTACTTC.

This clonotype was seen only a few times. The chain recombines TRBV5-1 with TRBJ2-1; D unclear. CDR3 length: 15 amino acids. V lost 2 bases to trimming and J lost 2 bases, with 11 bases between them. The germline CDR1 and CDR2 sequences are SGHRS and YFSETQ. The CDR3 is CASSFDAQTYNEQFF. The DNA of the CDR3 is TGCGCCAGCAGCTTTGACGCCCAAACCTACAATGAGCAGTTCTTC.

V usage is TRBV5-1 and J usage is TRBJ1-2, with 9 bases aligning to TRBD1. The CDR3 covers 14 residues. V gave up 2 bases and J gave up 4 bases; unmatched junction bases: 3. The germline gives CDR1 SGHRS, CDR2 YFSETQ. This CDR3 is CASSFMTGGYGYTF. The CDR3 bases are TGCGCCAGCAGCTTTATGACAGGGGGCTATGGCTACACCTTC.